What follows are 25 T cell receptor beta chains derived from one specimen sequenced in a study of shared clonotypes between healthy human individuals. The repertoire was sequenced with immunoSEQ multiplex PCR; TCRdb's copy has only in-frame clones and lacks some. The sample shows about 680,000 clones, 73% of them seen only once. Sequenced input: memory CD4+ T cells sorted from blood. Subset reported: CD45RA-negative fraction. The origin of the receptors is a woman aged 30 to 39 in good health.

CDR3 sequence reads: CASSTLVTRGTDTQYF. The CDR3 DNA reads as TGTGCCAGCAGTACCCTAGTCACTCGGGGGACAGATACGCAGTATTTT. The chain combines TRBV6-6 with TRBJ2-3, with D maybe TRBD2 (6 bases). V was trimmed by 5 bases and J by 3 bases, leaving 18 bases between them. The CDR3 loop spans 16 amino acids. Germline values: CDR1 MNHNY, CDR2 SVGAGI (reference sequence).

The CDR3 DNA reads as TGTGCCACCAACCGATGCTGGACTAGCGGGAGGGCCTGGACAGATACGCAGTATTTT. It codes for CATNRCWTSGRAWTDTQYF. V gene TRBV15 combines with J gene TRBJ2-3, with 15 bases matching TRBD2. The junction had 14 bases not matched to a gene; V was cut back by 7 bases and J by 3 bases. The CDR3 covers 19 residues. Germline V gene data show CDR1 as LNHNV and CDR2 as YYDKDF (reference sequence). The complete variable domain, with remaining parts taken from reference TRBV15 and TRBJ2-3, reads DAMVIQNPRYQVTQFGKPVTLSCSQTLNHNVMYWYQQKSSQAPKLLFHYYDKDFNNEADTPDNFQSRRPNTSFCFLDIRSPGLGDTAMYLCATNRCWTSGRAWTDTQYFGPGTRLTVL.

This chain joins TRBV6-5 and TRBJ2-7; no clear D gene. The CDR3 has 14 amino acids. The germline V gene has CDR1 MNHEY and CDR2 SVGAGI. Trimming shortened V by 0 bases and J by 6 bases, and 12 bases separated the two germline ends. CDR3 bases: TGTGCCAGCAGTTACTCGAAGAGGATTTCCGAGCAGTACTTC. This translates into CASSYSKRISEQYF.

Of note for this clone: Different DNA sequences within this sample yield the same CDR3. The chain employs TRBV28 and TRBJ1-5; no firm D call. The CDR3 runs to 13 residues. Germline V CDR1 and CDR2: MDHEN, SYDVKM. Trimming stripped 2 bases from V and 1 base from J, with 3 bases between. The CDR3 sequence: CASSLDSNQPQHF. In DNA form, the CDR3 reads TGTGCCAGCAGTTTAGACAGCAATCAGCCCCAGCATTTT.

The J gene is TRBJ2-1, the V gene TRBV25-1; a possible D gene is TRBD1 (7 bases). The CDR3 loop spans 15 amino acids. Germline loops: CDR1 MGHDK, CDR2 SYGVNS. The V end lost 2 bases, the J end lost 6 bases, and 14 bases lay between the germline ends. The CDR3 DNA is TGTGCCAGCAGTGAAAACGGGGGACAGAGCAATGAGCAGTTCTTC. Amino acid sequence: CASSENGGQSNEQFF. The full variable domain, rest sourced from reference TRBV25-1 and TRBJ2-1, is EADIYQTPRYLVIGTGKKITLECSQTMGHDKMYWYQQDPGMELHLIHYSYGVNSTEKGDLSSESTVSRIRTEHFPLTLESARPSHTSQYLCASSENGGQSNEQFFGPGTRLTVL.

This clone was counted ten times or more. V usage is TRBV25-1 and J usage is TRBJ2-7; TRBD1 agrees at 7 bases. V trimming: 6 bases; J trimming: 2 bases; junction bases outside the gene matches: 4. The CDR3 is made up of 13 amino acids. Germline CDR1 MGHDK, CDR2 SYGVNS. In DNA, the CDR3 is TGTGCCAGCAGCCGGGGACAGCCCTACGAGCAGTACTTC. It translates to CASSRGQPYEQYF.

J is TRBJ2-5 and V is TRBV5-1; weak D call: TRBD1 (5 bases). Trimming removed 4 bases at V and 4 bases at J, with 14 bases between. Looked up from germline, CDR1 is SGHRS and CDR2 is YFSETQ. The CDR3 is made up of 14 amino acids. CDR3 sequence reads: CASSRGGIRETQYF. In DNA form, the CDR3 reads TGCGCCAGCAGCAGGGGCGGTATAAGAGAGACCCAGTACTTC.

This clone was detected a few times. V and J are TRBV6-5 and TRBJ2-7; 9 bases agree with TRBD2. Looked up from germline, CDR1 is MNHEY and CDR2 is SVGAGI. This CDR3 contains 16 residues. V shed 0 bases and J 3 bases; nucleotides not matched to a gene: 6. The CDR3 spells CASSYSSLAGFYEQYF. CDR3 in DNA: TGTGCCAGCAGTTACTCGAGTCTAGCGGGGTTCTACGAGCAGTACTTC.

With regard to this clone: A read error may be the cause here, since a much bigger clone is one base away. J is TRBJ1-1 and V is TRBV11-2; D remains unclear. CDR3 length equals 13 residues. Looked up from germline, CDR1 is SGHAT and CDR2 is FQNNGV. Between the trimmed V and J ends, which lost 3 bases and 3 bases, there was a span of 8 bases. The CDR3 sequence: CASSFQRDTEAFF. CDR3 nucleotide sequence: TGTGCCAGCAGCTTCCAAAGGGACACTGAAGCTTTCTTT.

V usage is TRBV19 and J usage is TRBJ1-2, with TRBD1 matching 7 bases. Germline V gives CDR1 LNHDA, CDR2 SQIVND (reference sequence). V shed 2 bases and J 4 bases; nucleotides not matched to a gene: 13. The length of the CDR3 is 17 residues. CDR3 DNA: TGTGCCAGTAGTATAAGGACAAACCAGGGGGGATTCTATGGCTACACCTTC. Translating gives CASSIRTNQGGFYGYTF.

The chain links TRBV2 to TRBJ2-3; possibly TRBD2 for D (5 bases). V dropped 0 bases and J dropped 13 bases, with 11 bases sitting between them. Germline V gives CDR1 SNHLY, CDR2 FYNNEI. The CDR3 loop spans 12 amino acids. The CDR3 is CASSEATGIKYF. DNA of the CDR3: TGTGCCAGCAGTGAAGCCACGGGAATCAAGTATTTT.

V is TRBV11-3 and J is TRBJ1-4; the match to TRBD1 covers 7 bases. The germline gives CDR1 SGHNT, CDR2 YENEEA. There are 16 residues in the CDR3. With 6 bases clipped from V and 8 bases from J, the junction kept 15 bases outside the gene matches. CDR3 residues: CASRRTGLGGREKLFF. CDR3 sequence (DNA): TGTGCCAGCAGAAGGACAGGCCTTGGGGGGAGGGAAAAACTGTTTTTT.

The sample holds a few counts of this clone. CDR3 sequence reads: CSVAIWEAEQFF. In DNA form, the CDR3 reads TGCAGCGTTGCCATTTGGGAAGCTGAGCAGTTCTTC. This rearrangement joins TRBV29-1 to TRBJ2-1, with D uncertain. This CDR3 is built from 12 residues. The ends were cut back, 4 bases at V and 9 bases at J, with 13 bases in the middle. Germline CDR1 and CDR2: SQVTM and ANQGSEA.

This clone was recorded only once. This chain joins TRBV30 and TRBJ2-7; TRBD2 matches 8 bases. Trimming took 1 base from V and 2 from J; bases not matched to a gene: 4. Germline V gives CDR1 GTSNPN, CDR2 SVGIG (reference sequence). The CDR3 extends over 14 amino acids. For the CDR3, the DNA is TGTGCCTGGAGTGAGAGCGGGAGAACCTACGAGCAGTACTTC. The encoded protein is CAWSESGRTYEQYF.

The chain is built from TRBV6-1 and TRBJ1-2, with a tentative D call TRBD1 (5 bases). Germline V lookup: CDR1 MNHNS, CDR2 SASEGT. Trimming cost V 1 base and J 4 bases, with 10 bases left between them. CDR3 length equals 14 residues. The CDR3 is CASSEVPGSYGYTF. Here the CDR3 DNA reads TGTGCCAGCAGTGAAGTGCCAGGGAGCTATGGCTACACCTTC.

With respect to this clone: This may come from a read error, since a much larger clone is one base off. This sample includes further DNA sequences coding for the same CDR3. V and J are TRBV5-1 and TRBJ2-1; D is unresolved. The germline V and J ends were trimmed by 0 bases and 0 bases, with 7 bases remaining between them. The CDR3 has 15 amino acids. The germline CDR1 and CDR2 sequences are SGHRS and YFSETQ. Here the CDR3 DNA reads TGCGCCAGCAGCTTGGATATCAGCTCCTACAATGAGCAGTTCTTC. Translated, it gives CASSLDISSYNEQFF.

The chain has TRBV27 and TRBJ1-5; D remains ambiguous. Germline CDR1 and CDR2: MNHEY and SMNVEV (reference sequence). Trimming stripped 6 bases from V and 2 bases from J, with 11 bases between. There are 14 residues in the CDR3. CDR3: CASRSLQGNQPQHF. Written as DNA, the CDR3 is TGTGCCAGCAGGAGCCTTCAGGGCAATCAGCCCCAGCATTTT.

The chain employs TRBV27 and TRBJ2-3, with D possibly being TRBD1 (6 bases). Per germline, CDR1 MNHEY and CDR2 SMNVEV (reference sequence). This CDR3 contains 14 residues. The V end lost 6 bases, the J end lost 2 bases, and 12 bases lay between the germline ends. CDR3: CASRKGTITDTQYF. The CDR3 region has the DNA TGTGCCAGCAGAAAGGGGACAATCACAGATACGCAGTATTTT.

The V call is TRBV5-1, the J call TRBJ2-7; tentative D call: TRBD2 (6 bases). The germline CDR1 and CDR2 sequences are SGHRS and YFSETQ. V lost 7 bases and J 2 bases, leaving 13 bases between the germline ends. The CDR3 contains 13 residues. In DNA form, the CDR3 reads TGCGCCAGCGGGCGGGGCCTTACCTACGAGCAGTACTTC. This translates into CASGRGLTYEQYF.

J is TRBJ1-1 and V is TRBV6-6; 7 bases match TRBD1. V lost 7 bases and J lost 0; bases outside the gene matches: 2. Germline V CDR1 and CDR2: MNHNY, SVGAGI (reference sequence). The CDR3 covers 13 residues. The CDR3 DNA is TGTGCCAGCAAGGACAGGTTGAACACTGAAGCTTTCTTT. Translating gives CASKDRLNTEAFF.

J is TRBJ1-2 and V is TRBV2; 7 positions agree with TRBD1. The length of the CDR3 is 14 residues. Germline loops: CDR1 SNHLY, CDR2 FYNNEI. After removal of 7 bases from V and 4 bases from J, the junction contained 9 bases not matched to a gene. The DNA of the CDR3 is TGTGCCAGCAATTCGCAGGGGGAACTCTATGGCTACACCTTC. Translated: CASNSQGELYGYTF.

The chain is built from TRBV15 and TRBJ2-1, with 7 bases fitting TRBD2. V lost 3 bases to trimming and J lost 2 bases; unmatched junction nucleotides: 4. There are 15 residues in the CDR3. CDR1 and CDR2 from the germline V gene are LNHNV and YYDKDF (reference sequence). DNA of the CDR3: TGTGCCACCAGCAGGTCGACTAGCACCTACAATGAGCAGTTCTTC. It specifies CATSRSTSTYNEQFF. The full variable domain, rest sourced from reference TRBV15 and TRBJ2-1, is DAMVIQNPRYQVTQFGKPVTLSCSQTLNHNVMYWYQQKSSQAPKLLFHYYDKDFNNEADTPDNFQSRRPNTSFCFLDIRSPGLGDTAMYLCATSRSTSTYNEQFFGPGTRLTVL.

DNA for the CDR3: TGTGCCACCAGCAGCGAAACTAGCGGGAGGGCATTTGAGCAGTTCTTC. Translating gives CATSSETSGRAFEQFF. This sequence joins TRBV15 and TRBJ2-1; 13 positions agree with TRBD2. Looked up from germline, CDR1 is LNHNV and CDR2 is YYDKDF (reference sequence). V was clipped by 3 bases and J by 9 bases; unmatched bases: 8. The CDR3 is made up of 16 amino acids.

This chain links TRBV6-4 with TRBJ2-2; 7 bases are shared with TRBD2. The germline CDR1 and CDR2 sequences are MRHNA and SNTAGT. The trim removed 8 bases at V and 5 bases at J, leaving 5 bases unmatched. The CDR3 totals 13 residues. CDR3 sequence: CASRPAGTGELFF. The CDR3 DNA follows: TGTGCCAGCCGGCCAGCGGGGACCGGGGAGCTGTTTTTT.

The J gene is TRBJ1-2, the V gene TRBV28; 9 bases map to TRBD1. The CDR3 is 15 residues long. V shed 6 bases, J shed 7 bases, and the junction held 12 bases outside the gene matches. Germline assignment: CDR1 MDHEN and CDR2 SYDVKM. CDR3 sequence (DNA): TGTGCCAGCAGCCCACCAGGACAGGGGACTAGTGGCTACACCTTC. It codes for CASSPPGQGTSGYTF.